The sequence of this T cell receptor (beta chain) was determined in a study of kidney transplant recipient with SARS-CoV-2 infection. Using its own MiXCR run on the reads, TCRdb lists one record per CDR3 protein. The profile shows some 220,000 distinct CDR3 sequences, 29% of them singletons. Ten or more counts support this clonotype. The germline V gene has CDR1 SGHAT and CDR2 FQNNGV. Trimming shortened V by 1 base and J by 2 bases, and 6 bases separated the two germline ends. The CDR3 covers 15 residues. The chain is built from TRBV11-2 and TRBJ1-6; D gene unclear. The clonotype comes from a male patient aged 30 to 39 who had COVID-19 and was a kidney transplant recipient. Some T cells may be supplied by the graft donor. Sequencing was performed on a blood sample, taken at baseline and on day 111 from a kidney transplant recipient. CDR3 nucleotide sequence: TGTGCCAGCAGCTTAGGCCAGACCTATAATTCACCCCTCCACTTT. Its translation is CASSLGQTYNSPLHF.